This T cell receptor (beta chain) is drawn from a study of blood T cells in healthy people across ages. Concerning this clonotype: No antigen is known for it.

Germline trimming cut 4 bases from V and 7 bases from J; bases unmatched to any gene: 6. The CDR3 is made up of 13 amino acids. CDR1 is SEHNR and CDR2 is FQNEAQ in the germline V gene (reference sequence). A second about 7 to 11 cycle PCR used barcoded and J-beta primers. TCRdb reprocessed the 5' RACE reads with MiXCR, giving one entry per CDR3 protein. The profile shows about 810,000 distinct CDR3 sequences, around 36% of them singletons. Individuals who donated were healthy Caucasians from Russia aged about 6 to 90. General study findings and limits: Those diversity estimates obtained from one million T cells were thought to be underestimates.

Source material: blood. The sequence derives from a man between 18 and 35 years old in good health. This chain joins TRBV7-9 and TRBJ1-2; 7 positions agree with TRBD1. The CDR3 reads CASSSRQGTGYTF. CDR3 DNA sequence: TGTGCCAGCAGCTCCCGACAGGGAACTGGCTACACCTTC.